This T cell receptor (beta chain) was obtained from a study of shared clonotypes between healthy human individuals (dated by TCRdb to about 2020). General notes on the study: Two women and a few men aged 18 to 49 years were included in the cohort. Between about 0.94 and 8.9 billion PBMCs per donor were obtained by leukapheresis. The study deeply sequenced blood TCR repertoires of about five healthy adults to estimate repertoire size and the extent of clonotype sharing between individuals. To increase sequencing depth and limit assay-specific biases, different laboratories used diverse techniques to prepare libraries and sequence TCR repertoires. For each donor, CD4 naive and CD4 memory were each given three plates, CD8 naive was given two plates, and CD8 memory was given one plate. The paper's findings and limits, for the study overall: Even with the large sequencing depth, rarefaction of the sorted-subset datasets indicated that sequencing was incomplete. Sharing across a few donors was observed for around 5% of naive CD4, 3% to 3.5% of naive CD8, 2% to 2.5% of memory CD4, and about 0.4% of memory CD8 clonotypes. Naive subsets generally had larger estimated clonotype richness than memory subsets. Sampling was restricted to blood, and TCR repertoires in tissue are likely to differ from TCR repertoires in blood. Compared with non-shared clonotypes, clonotypes shared by all four sorted-subset donors had higher generation probabilities. Based on pairwise subsampling, the degree of clonotype sharing among donors was expected to be affected by sequencing depth. The small number of donors limited the genetic and exposure-history diversity represented.

The donors were healthy, HIV-negative adults with no recently reported acute infections or vaccinations. Every donor was a Caucasian adult living in Nashville, Tennessee, USA. Magnetic negative selection was used to enrich CD4+ T cells, after which naive cells were positively selected on CD45RA and the negative fraction became the memory subset. After blood collection by leukapheresis, PBMCs were isolated using Ficoll-Histopaque density gradient centrifugation and then cryopreserved in the vapor phase of liquid nitrogen. Analytical flow cytometry was used to check the purity and quantity of every magnetically sorted T cell population. Genomic DNA was isolated from every sorted fraction and measured by UV absorbance on a Nanodrop 2000c. On this clone: This receptor's antigen is unknown. Base qualities are missing; no much larger clone stands one base away.

Using the deep immunoSEQ assay, TCR CDR3 regions were amplified from genomic DNA by multiplex PCR. Genomic DNA extracted from each cell subset was distributed evenly over all wells of several immunoSEQ 96-well plates, and each plate served as one replicate. Each replicate PCR for sorted subsets received about 180 ng genomic DNA, equal to about 30,000 T cell genomes. Purified libraries were measured with a Qubit 3.0 fluorometer, size-checked on a Bioanalyzer 2100, and measured again with the KAPA Library Quantification kit. Every immunoSEQ 96-well plate was sequenced on a dedicated single-read 150-cycle Illumina NextSeq 550 flow cell. Concerning the study's data processing: Because the immunoSEQ output held only junctional sequences and lacked quality scores, the filtering could not match the filtering applied to full-length reads. To assign V/J genes and CDR3, sequences were annotated using PyIR, a Python wrapper for IgBLAST v1.9, with IMGT germline references. Reads were filtered out if the reads had weak V/J assignments (E-value above 1e-6), no CDR3, stop codons, out-of-frame junctions, or ambiguous translated residues. V3J clonotypes were defined by identical inferred V gene, J gene, and CDR3 amino acid sequence. Percentage overlap between repertoires was computed as shared unique clonotypes divided by the size of the smaller repertoire. Three approaches were used to assess repertoire richness: RTK rarefaction, the Chao1 estimator, and Recon v2.1 estimates of unobserved clonotypes. Generation probabilities were computed with OLGA for all TCRbeta clonotypes obtained by the gDNA method from a few donors. What TCRdb holds here is the immuneACCESS table cut down to in-frame rearrangements. Part of the clones is not present; checked against another copy, under half of the missing clones reflect an unresolved V gene, and the others are unexplained. V and J calls and clone size are those listed in that table; D and trimming were worked out from the DNA. The sample records roughly 2,500,000 clones, 80% to 95% of which are singletons. The ten largest clonotypes hold around 0.4% of the sample.

The source is a man in his late teens or twenties in good health. Some clones in this sample may be carry-over from other donors' samples. The sequencing input was naive CD4+ T cells from PBMCs. The label giving this sample's cell subset or site can be read as: CD45RA+ positively selected.

The CDR3 sequence is CASSPGRLAYEQYF. Here is the DNA: TGTGCCAGCAGCCCAGGCCGACTAGCATACGAGCAGTACTTC. Rearrangement joined TRBV7-2 to TRBJ2-7; 7 bases in the middle match TRBD2. The CDR3 measures 14 amino acids from cysteine to phenylalanine. Only the CDR3 region is kept as DNA, spanning 42 bases read in frame from base 1. The germline V end is reduced by 5 bases and the J end by 4 bases; junction bases left unmatched: 8. CDR1 and CDR2, per the germline V gene, are SGHTA and FQGNSA. Where the CDR3 stops, the reference TRBV7-2 and TRBJ2-7 genes take over; the full variable domain is GAGVSQSPSNKVTEKGKDVELRCDPISGHTALYWYRQSLGQGLEFLIYFQGNSAPDKSGLPSDRFSAERTGGSVSTLTIQRTQQEDSAVYLCASSPGRLAYEQYFGPGTRLTVT.